This passage covers 27 T cell receptor beta chains from one sample sequenced in a study of T cells in tuberculosis. Profiling relied on immunoSEQ multiplex PCR, and the TCRdb table lists in-frame clones only, not all of them. The sample holds approximately 59,000 clones, around 90% seen once. Sorting used thawed, overnight-rested PBMC stained with anti-CD3, a viability dye and GMM-loaded CD1B tetramer. The CD1B tetramers carried C32 glucose monomycolate purified from Rhodococcus equi. Sequences were obtained from CD1b-GMM tetramer-negative cells sorted from PBMCs. The receptors here all came from an adult woman with latent tuberculosis.

A note on this clone: At one end, the junction sequence differs from germline, possibly due to a read error. The chain uses TRBV7-7 and TRBJ2-1; 8 bases are shared with TRBD1. CDR1 and CDR2 (germline): SSHAT, FNYEAQ (reference sequence). This CDR3 comprises 15 residues. In nucleotides, the CDR3 is TGTGCTAGCAGCTTAAACCAGGGGGCGCAGAATGAGCAGTTCTTC. It translates to CASSLNQGAQNEQFF.

V gene TRBV7-9 combines with J gene TRBJ1-2, with a possible D match to TRBD1 (6 bases). With 5 bases removed from V and 5 bases from J, the gap between germline ends came to 18 bases. CDR1 and CDR2 from the germline V gene are SEHNR and FQNEAQ (reference sequence). CDR3 length equals 15 residues. In nucleotides, the CDR3 is TGTGCCAGCAGCGCCGATTCCCAGGGGCCGTATGGCTACACCTTC. Residues: CASSADSQGPYGYTF.

This chain connects TRBV28 to TRBJ1-2; tentatively, D is TRBD1 (6 bases). Germline CDR1 MDHEN, CDR2 SYDVKM. V dropped 4 bases and J dropped 4 bases, with 16 bases sitting between them. This CDR3 is built from 15 residues. CDR3 DNA sequence: TGTGCCAGCAGTTCCTGGACTCTAGGGGGCTATGGCTACACCTTC. This codes for CASSSWTLGGYGYTF.

This clone was seen only a few times. V usage is TRBV7-9 and J usage is TRBJ1-2; TRBD1 matches 7 bases. J gave up 8 bases and V 4 bases, and 7 bases lay outside the gene matches. Germline loops: CDR1 SEHNR, CDR2 FQNEAQ (reference sequence). The CDR3 runs 13 residues. The CDR3 loop is CASSSPGGWGYTF. Here the CDR3 DNA reads TGTGCCAGCAGCTCACCAGGGGGTTGGGGCTACACCTTC.

This chain joins TRBV28 and TRBJ1-2; D is perhaps TRBD1 (6 bases). The CDR3 spans 15 residues. Trimming stripped 6 bases from V and 4 bases from J, with 18 bases between. Looked up from germline, CDR1 is MDHEN and CDR2 is SYDVKM. Here the CDR3 reads CASSGQSWVPYGYTF. Written as DNA, the CDR3 is TGTGCCAGCAGCGGACAGTCGTGGGTGCCCTATGGCTACACCTTC.

This chain connects TRBV5-1 to TRBJ1-6, with D tentatively TRBD1 (6 bases). The CDR3 consists of 17 residues. The germline CDR1 and CDR2 sequences are SGHRS and YFSETQ. V lost 3 bases and J lost 8, with 21 bases in between. The CDR3 loop reads CASSSTALHTGYSPLHF. In nucleotides, the CDR3 is TGCGCCAGCAGCTCTACTGCTCTTCATACAGGGTATTCACCCCTCCACTTT.

The genes are TRBV7-9 and TRBJ1-2; TRBD1 is a possible D gene (5 bases). V was trimmed by 5 bases and J by 4 bases, leaving 14 bases between them. The CDR3 is 14 residues long. Germline values: CDR1 SEHNR, CDR2 FQNEAQ (reference sequence). CDR3: CASSEQASPYGYTF. The CDR3 nucleotides read TGTGCCAGCAGCGAACAGGCTTCACCCTATGGCTACACCTTC.

The chain's CDR3 is CASSLLVGTGENQPQHF. The CDR3 bases are TGTGCCAGCAGCTTACTTGTCGGGACAGGTGAAAATCAGCCCCAGCATTTT. The rearrangement links TRBV7-9 to TRBJ1-5; TRBD1 matches at 8 bases. J was trimmed by 4 bases and V by 2 bases; bases with no gene match: 10. The CDR3 is made up of 17 amino acids. Per the germline V gene, CDR1 is SEHNR and CDR2 is FQNEAQ (reference sequence).

The J gene is TRBJ2-7, the V gene TRBV7-9; a possible D gene is TRBD1 (5 bases). The germline CDR1 and CDR2 sequences are SEHNR and FQNEAQ (reference sequence). Trimming left V 5 bases short and J 7 bases short, with 15 bases between. CDR3 length: 13 amino acids. CDR3 protein: CASSPSGATEQYF. CDR3 DNA: TGTGCCAGCAGCCCTAGTGGGGCTACGGAGCAGTACTTC.

The chain joins TRBV5-1 to TRBJ1-2, with 7 positions matching TRBD1. The germline gives CDR1 SGHRS, CDR2 YFSETQ. The CDR3 is made up of 15 amino acids. J gave up 2 bases and V 2 bases, and 6 bases lay outside the gene matches. CDR3 residues: CASSLRQGVNYGYTF. The CDR3 DNA is TGCGCCAGCAGCTTAAGGCAGGGGGTAAACTATGGCTACACCTTC.

Of note for this clone: The junction differs from germline at one of its ends, possibly a read error. The chain links TRBV7-2 to TRBJ2-1; 10 nucleotides match TRBD1. Germline V gene sequence: CDR1 SGHTA, CDR2 FQGNSA. This CDR3 contains 16 residues. The CDR3 loop is CASSLAGTGVPNEQFF. CDR3 sequence (DNA): TGTGCCAGCAGCCTAGCCGGGACAGGGGTTCCCAATGAGCAGTTCTTC.

This clone was counted a single time. The chain carries TRBV6-1 and TRBJ1-3; no definite D call. The CDR3 extends over 15 amino acids. Trimming cost V 1 base and J 0 bases, with 7 bases left between them. The germline V gene has CDR1 MNHNS and CDR2 SASEGT. The CDR3 nucleotides are TGTGCCAGCAGTGAAGAGCGGGGCTCTGGAAACACCATATATTTT. This encodes CASSEERGSGNTIYF.

The chain joins TRBV13 to TRBJ1-4; 7 bases are shared with TRBD1. J was trimmed by 6 bases and V by 4 bases; bases with no gene match: 2. Germline CDR1 PRHDT, CDR2 FYEKMQ (reference sequence). This CDR3 comprises 13 residues. CDR3 amino acids: CASSSTGDEKLFF. Here the CDR3 DNA reads TGTGCCAGCAGCTCAACAGGGGATGAAAAACTGTTTTTT.

The CDR3 coding sequence is TGTGCCAGTAGTATAGGGGGGACAGGGGTTTTTGGTCAAGAGACCCAGTACTTC. This gives the protein CASSIGGTGVFGQETQYF. The genes are TRBV19 and TRBJ2-5; 10 positions agree with TRBD1. V gave up 1 base and J gave up 2 bases; unmatched junction bases: 10. Germline CDR1 LNHDA, CDR2 SQIVND (reference sequence). The CDR3 sequence is 18 residues long.

V usage is TRBV9 and J usage is TRBJ2-1; D may be TRBD1 (6 bases). Germline V CDR1 and CDR2: SGDLS, YYNGEE. The CDR3 totals 16 residues. Deletions cut 4 bases from V and 4 bases from J, with 18 bases between. CDR3 DNA sequence: TGTGCCAGCAGCCCCTACAACCGAAGGGGGTACAATGAGCAGTTCTTC. Protein product: CASSPYNRRGYNEQFF.

This chain joins TRBV29-1 and TRBJ2-7; 11 nucleotides align to TRBD2. Germline V gives CDR1 SQVTM, CDR2 ANQGSEA. Trimming cost V 3 bases and J 8 bases; bases outside gene matches: 6. The CDR3 runs 13 residues. The chain's CDR3 is CSVETSGINKQYF. CDR3 sequence (DNA): TGCAGCGTTGAGACTAGCGGGATCAACAAGCAGTACTTC.

V is TRBV7-9 and J is TRBJ2-7; D possibly corresponds to TRBD1 (5 bases). CDR1 is SEHNR and CDR2 is FQNEAQ in the germline V gene (reference sequence). This CDR3 comprises 15 residues. V was cut by 0 bases and J by 4 bases, with 13 bases left in between. CDR3 coding DNA: TGTGCCAGCAGCTTAGCAGACCGCCAGGGTTACGAGCAGTACTTC. This sequence encodes CASSLADRQGYEQYF.

This sequence joins TRBV30 and TRBJ2-3; 13 bases match TRBD2. The ends lost 5 bases at V and 7 bases at J; junction bases unmatched: 6. The CDR3 runs to 14 residues. Looked up from germline, CDR1 is GTSNPN and CDR2 is SVGIG (reference sequence). Here the CDR3 reads CAWSGLAGPYTQYF. CDR3 DNA: TGTGCCTGGTCGGGACTAGCGGGGCCCTATACGCAGTATTTT.

The chain recombines TRBV18 with TRBJ2-3; D possibly corresponds to TRBD1 (5 bases). This CDR3 is 18 amino acids long. Germline V gene data show CDR1 as KGHSH and CDR2 as LQKENI. V was trimmed by 2 bases and J by 2 bases, leaving 20 bases between them. The CDR3 region is CASSPFRPRATNTDTQYF. The DNA for the CDR3 is TGTGCCAGCTCACCATTTCGTCCCAGGGCCACGAACACAGATACGCAGTATTTT.

This rearrangement joins TRBV11-2 to TRBJ2-7; 8 bases are shared with TRBD1. CDR3 length equals 14 residues. Germline-derived CDR1 and CDR2 are SGHAT and FQNNGV. Losses at the gene ends were 4 bases for V and 1 base for J; bases not matched to a gene: 3. In DNA, the CDR3 is TGTGCCAGCAGCTACAGGGGGACGTCCTACGAGCAGTACTTC. Its protein product is CASSYRGTSYEQYF.

The chain couples TRBV7-9 to TRBJ2-5; possibly TRBD1 for D (5 bases). With 7 bases removed from V and 2 bases from J, the gap between germline ends came to 14 bases. The CDR3 has 14 residues. Germline loops: CDR1 SEHNR, CDR2 FQNEAQ (reference sequence). CDR3 nucleotide sequence: TGTGCCAGCACCCTGATAGGGGTTCAAGAGACCCAGTACTTC. This codes for CASTLIGVQETQYF.

The chain combines TRBV5-4 with TRBJ2-3; 13 nucleotides match TRBD2. Germline assignment: CDR1 SGHNT and CDR2 YYREEE (reference sequence). CDR3 length: 16 residues. Losses at the gene ends were 2 bases for V and 4 bases for J; bases not matched to a gene: 4. The CDR3 spells CASSLLAGGFSDTQYF. CDR3 in DNA: TGTGCCAGCAGCTTACTAGCGGGGGGGTTTTCAGATACGCAGTATTTT.

The rearrangement links TRBV28 to TRBJ2-2; TRBD1 might be the D (6 bases). There are 16 residues in the CDR3. The V end was cut by 4 bases, the J end by 1 base, with 13 bases between. CDR1 is MDHEN and CDR2 is SYDVKM in the germline V gene. CDR3 loop: CASSSAGTKNTGELFF. The CDR3 coding sequence is TGTGCCAGCAGTTCGGCCGGGACAAAGAACACCGGGGAGCTGTTTTTT.

V and J are TRBV13 and TRBJ1-1; D may be TRBD1 (6 bases). V was pared by 2 bases and J by 5 bases, with 21 bases between. The CDR3 totals 17 residues. The germline V gene encodes CDR1 PRHDT and CDR2 FYEKMQ (reference sequence). The CDR3 sequence is CASSLRVYRVDGTEAFF. The CDR3 DNA reads as TGTGCCAGCAGCTTAAGGGTCTACAGGGTCGATGGGACTGAAGCTTTCTTT.

This chain links TRBV2 with TRBJ1-6, with D perhaps matching TRBD1 (5 bases). The CDR3 has 13 residues. The V and J ends lost 9 bases and 10 bases respectively, with 16 bases between them. Germline V lookup: CDR1 SNHLY, CDR2 FYNNEI. The CDR3 DNA sequence: TGTGCCAGGGCAATTGGACATGGCTCACCCCTCCACTTT. Protein product: CARAIGHGSPLHF. The full variable domain, completed using reference TRBV2 and TRBJ1-6, is EPEVTQTPSHQVTQMGQEVILRCVPISNHLYFYWYRQILGQKVEFLVSFYNNEISEKSEIFDDQFSVERPDGSNFTLKIRSTKLEDSAMYFCARAIGHGSPLHFGNGTRLTVT.

This chain's CDR3 is CASSVLEAGAWDEQFF. In DNA, the CDR3 is TGTGCCAGCAGCGTACTAGAAGCGGGGGCATGGGATGAGCAGTTCTTC. The chain links TRBV7-9 to TRBJ2-1, with 8 bases aligning to TRBD2. The CDR3 length is 16 residues. CDR1 SEHNR and CDR2 FQNEAQ come from the germline V gene (reference sequence). V shed 5 bases and J 8 bases; nucleotides not matched to a gene: 14.

The rearrangement links TRBV5-8 to TRBJ2-3; 9 bases fit TRBD1. Germline CDR1 and CDR2: SGHTS and YDEGEE. The junction had 9 bases not matched to a gene; V was cut back by 5 bases and J by 2 bases. There are 16 residues in the CDR3. The CDR3 region is CASRKPGQGLTDTQYF. In DNA form, the CDR3 reads TGTGCCAGCAGAAAGCCGGGACAGGGCCTCACAGATACGCAGTATTTT.